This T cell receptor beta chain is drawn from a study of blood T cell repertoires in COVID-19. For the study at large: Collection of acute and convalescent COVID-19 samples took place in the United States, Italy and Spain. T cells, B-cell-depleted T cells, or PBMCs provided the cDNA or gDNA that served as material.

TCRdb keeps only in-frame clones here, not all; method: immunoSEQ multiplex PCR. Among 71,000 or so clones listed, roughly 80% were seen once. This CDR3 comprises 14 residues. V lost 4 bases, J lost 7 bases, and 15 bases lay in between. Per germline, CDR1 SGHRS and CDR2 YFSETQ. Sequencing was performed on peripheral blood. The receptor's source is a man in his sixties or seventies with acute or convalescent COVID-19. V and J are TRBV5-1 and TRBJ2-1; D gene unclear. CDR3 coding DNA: TGCGCCAGCAGCCCGGAACCCGGGTATAATGAGCAGTTCTTC. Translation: CASSPEPGYNEQFF. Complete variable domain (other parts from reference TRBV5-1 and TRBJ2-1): KAGVTQTPRYLIKTRGQQVTLSCSPISGHRSVSWYQQTPGQGLQFLFEYFSETQRNKGNFPGRFSGRQFSNSRSEMNVSTLELGDSALYLCASSPEPGYNEQFFGPGTRLTVL.